Following are 21 T cell receptor beta chains from one sample sequenced in a study of CD8+ T cells in alopecia areata. RNA, once extracted, was reverse transcribed into cDNA for use as the sequencing template. Sequencing used immunoSEQ multiplex PCR; TCRdb keeps in-frame clones, though not all of them. The top ten hold approximately 0.97% of the sample, which has 150,000 to 200,000 clones, approximately 57% seen once. Treatment described: oral pan-JAK inhibitor, 5-10 mg twice daily. Source: CD4+ T cells sorted from blood, taken at week 24, from a patient treated with tofacitinib. The receptor set was obtained from a human donor with alopecia areata.

The chain couples TRBV25-1 to TRBJ2-3; 8 nucleotides align to TRBD2. Germline trimming cut 1 base from V and 6 bases from J; bases unmatched to any gene: 9. This CDR3 is built from 16 residues. Germline loops: CDR1 MGHDK, CDR2 SYGVNS. The CDR3, as DNA: TGTGCCAGCAGTGAATTGGGAGCGGGGGCAAGGGATACGCAGTATTTT. Translating gives CASSELGAGARDTQYF.

This clone has just a few counts. V and J are TRBV18 and TRBJ2-7, with 9 bases identical to TRBD2. The CDR3 has 15 residues. Looked up from germline, CDR1 is KGHSH and CDR2 is LQKENI. V was pared by 5 bases and J by 3 bases, with 8 bases of the junction left unmatched. CDR3 amino acids: CASSSSGDMIYEQYF. The CDR3 DNA is TGTGCCAGCTCATCTAGCGGGGACATGATCTACGAGCAGTACTTC.

The chain couples TRBV15 to TRBJ2-5; TRBD1 or TRBD2 may be the D gene (5 bases each). Per the germline V gene, CDR1 is LNHNV and CDR2 is YYDKDF (reference sequence). The CDR3 has 14 amino acids. V lost 0 bases and J 5 bases, leaving 10 bases between the germline ends. DNA of the CDR3: TGTGCCACCAGCAGAGACGACAGCGGTGAGACCCAGTACTTC. It yields the protein CATSRDDSGETQYF.

This chain connects TRBV2 to TRBJ1-5, with D maybe TRBD1 (5 bases). V was shortened by 7 bases and J by 0 bases, with 10 bases between the two germline ends. This CDR3 region has 14 residues. CDR1 and CDR2 from the germline V gene are SNHLY and FYNNEI. The CDR3 here is CASNSGYSNQPQHF. CDR3 bases: TGTGCCAGCAATTCAGGGTATAGCAATCAGCCCCAGCATTTT.

This clone appeared a few times. The chain joins TRBV7-2 to TRBJ1-2; 7 nucleotides agree with TRBD1. Trimming cost V 5 bases and J 5 bases; bases outside gene matches: 8. The germline CDR1 and CDR2 sequences are SGHTA and FQGNSA. The CDR3 covers 14 residues. The CDR3: CASSASTGAYGYTF. The DNA for the CDR3 is TGTGCCAGCAGCGCGTCAACAGGGGCTTATGGCTACACCTTC.

V usage is TRBV5-1 and J usage is TRBJ2-2, with 12 bases aligning to TRBD2. The CDR3 contains 14 residues. The V gene end was trimmed by 8 bases and the J gene end by 8 bases; junction bases not matched to a gene: 7. CDR1 SGHRS and CDR2 YFSETQ come from the germline V gene. The CDR3 sequence: CASRTSGTSGELFF. In DNA, the CDR3 is TGCGCCAGTCGGACTAGCGGGACGTCTGGGGAGCTGTTTTTT.

The V call is TRBV27, the J call TRBJ1-1; D gene unclear. V was clipped by 8 bases and J by 0 bases, with 16 bases between them. Per germline, CDR1 MNHEY and CDR2 SMNVEV (reference sequence). The CDR3 runs 15 residues. CDR3: CASRREESVNTEAFF. The CDR3 DNA sequence: TGTGCCAGCCGTCGGGAGGAGTCTGTGAACACTGAAGCTTTCTTT.

The chain employs TRBV30 and TRBJ2-1; 7 bases fit TRBD1. The CDR3 is 15 amino acids. The J segment lost 8 bases and the V segment lost 2 bases, leaving 12 bases of the junction unmatched. Germline V gene data show CDR1 as GTSNPN and CDR2 as SVGIG (reference sequence). DNA for the CDR3: TGTGCCTGGAGTAGGGGGCGGGTTCGAACGGATGAGCAGTTCTTC. It is translated as CAWSRGRVRTDEQFF.

V is TRBV7-2 and J is TRBJ2-1; TRBD2 matches at 16 bases. There are 17 residues in the CDR3. Germline V gene data show CDR1 as SGHTA and CDR2 as FQGNSA. The V and J ends lost 5 bases and 7 bases, in that order; junction bases with no gene match: 8. This CDR3 is CASSPRGLAGGINEQFF. Here the CDR3 DNA reads TGTGCCAGCAGCCCCAGGGGACTAGCGGGGGGGATTAATGAGCAGTTCTTC. The complete variable domain, with remaining parts taken from reference TRBV7-2 and TRBJ2-1, reads GAGVSQSPSNKVTEKGKDVELRCDPISGHTALYWYRQSLGQGLEFLIYFQGNSAPDKSGLPSDRFSAERTGGSVSTLTIQRTQQEDSAVYLCASSPRGLAGGINEQFFGPGTRLTVL.

The gene calls are TRBV29-1 and TRBJ2-3, with D possibly TRBD2 on 5 matching bases. V lost 5 bases, J lost 4 bases, and 13 bases lay in between. The CDR3 contains 13 residues. Per germline, CDR1 SQVTM and CDR2 ANQGSEA. Here the CDR3 DNA reads TGCAGCGTTTCCGTCGGGGTTGCAGATACGCAGTATTTT. Protein sequence: CSVSVGVADTQYF.

With respect to this clone: The identical CDR3 is also encoded by other nucleotide sequences in the sample. V gene TRBV30 combines with J gene TRBJ1-4, with D possibly TRBD1 on 6 matching bases. The CDR3 spans 12 residues. Trimming shortened V by 1 base and J by 8 bases, and 8 bases separated the two germline ends. Germline V lookup: CDR1 GTSNPN, CDR2 SVGIG (reference sequence). In DNA, the CDR3 is TGTGCCTGGAGTGGAGGGGGAGAAAAACTGTTTTTT. Translation gives CAWSGGGEKLFF.

This rearrangement joins TRBV7-9 to TRBJ2-5; no clear D gene. This CDR3 contains 15 residues. Trimming left V 1 base short and J 3 bases short, with 12 bases between. Germline CDR1 SEHNR, CDR2 FQNEAQ (reference sequence). The DNA of the CDR3 is TGTGCCAGCAGCTTAGTTGGAGTGGCAGAAGAGACCCAGTACTTC. This codes for CASSLVGVAEETQYF.

V is TRBV10-3 and J is TRBJ1-2; 7 positions agree with TRBD1. The CDR3 sequence is 14 residues long. V was clipped by 3 bases and J by 4 bases; unmatched bases: 5. Germline CDR1 and CDR2: ENHRY and SYGVKD. In DNA, the CDR3 is TGTGCCATCAGTGATCTCGACAGGGTCTATGGCTACACCTTC. This gives the protein CAISDLDRVYGYTF.

The V and J genes are TRBV5-6 and TRBJ2-3; no reliable D call. V lost 0 bases to trimming and J lost 2 bases, with 7 bases between them. The V gene's germline CDR1 is SGHDT and CDR2 YYEEEE. CDR3 size: 14 residues. In nucleotides, the CDR3 is TGTGCCAGCAGCTTGGGTTTAGACACAGATACGCAGTATTTT. This sequence encodes CASSLGLDTDTQYF.

The CDR3 spells CASAFTPDTQYF. The DNA of the CDR3 is TGTGCCAGCGCCTTTACCCCCGATACGCAGTATTTT. This chain connects TRBV28 to TRBJ2-3; D unclear. This CDR3 region has 12 residues. Germline loops: CDR1 MDHEN, CDR2 SYDVKM. V gave up 8 bases and J gave up 6 bases, with 12 bases separating them.

The chain recombines TRBV18 with TRBJ1-1, with D tentatively TRBD1 (6 bases). V lost 0 bases and J 4 bases, leaving 12 bases between the germline ends. CDR3 length: 15 amino acids. Per the germline V gene, CDR1 is KGHSH and CDR2 is LQKENI. In DNA, the CDR3 is TGTGCCAGCTCACCACCGGGCAGGGGTGGCACTGAAGCTTTCTTT. Translating it yields CASSPPGRGGTEAFF. The full variable domain, with the rest looked up from reference TRBV18 and TRBJ1-1, is NAGVMQNPRHLVRRRGQEARLRCSPMKGHSHVYWYRQLPEEGLKFMVYLQKENIIDESGMPKERFSAEFPKEGPSILRIQQVVRGDSAAYFCASSPPGRGGTEAFFGQGTRLTVV.

Concerning this clone: Other DNA sequences in the same sample also yield this CDR3. The chain links TRBV7-2 to TRBJ2-7, with 13 bases fitting TRBD2. CDR3 length equals 14 residues. Trimming cost V 3 bases and J 4 bases; bases outside gene matches: 0. Germline loops: CDR1 SGHTA, CDR2 FQGNSA. DNA of the CDR3: TGTGCCAGCAGCTTGGGACTAGCGGGATACGAGCAGTACTTC. Its protein is CASSLGLAGYEQYF.

This chain connects TRBV5-4 to TRBJ1-1; D gene ambiguous. CDR1 is SGHNT and CDR2 is YYREEE in the germline V gene (reference sequence). This CDR3 contains 13 residues. The V end was cut by 3 bases, the J end by 5 bases, with 11 bases between. The CDR3 loop is CASSSVGKTEAFF. The CDR3 coding sequence is TGTGCCAGCAGCTCTGTCGGGAAAACTGAAGCTTTCTTT.

This clone was picked up one time. This chain uses TRBV30 with TRBJ1-2; the D gene is possibly TRBD1 (6 bases). The CDR3 sequence is 13 residues long. The ends were cut back, 3 bases at V and 2 bases at J, with 10 bases in the middle. Germline V CDR1 and CDR2: GTSNPN, SVGIG (reference sequence). CDR3 sequence: CAWRGGGNYGYTF. CDR3 DNA: TGTGCCTGGAGGGGAGGGGGGAACTATGGCTACACCTTC. The full variable domain, its missing parts supplied by reference TRBV30 and TRBJ1-2, is SQTIHQWPATLVQPVGSPLSLECTVEGTSNPNLYWYRQAAGRGLQLLFYSVGIGQISSEVPQNLSASRPQDRQFILSSKKLLLSDSGFYLCAWRGGGNYGYTFGSGTRLTVV.

The chain employs TRBV9 and TRBJ1-2, with D uncertain. The germline gives CDR1 SGDLS, CDR2 YYNGEE. The CDR3 covers 14 residues. V lost 0 bases to trimming and J lost 4 bases, with 10 bases between them. The DNA of the CDR3 is TGTGCCAGCAGCGTAGATTGGGGTGTCTATGGCTACACCTTC. Protein: CASSVDWGVYGYTF.

This clone was seen only a few times. The gene calls are TRBV11-2 and TRBJ2-5; D remains unclear. The CDR3 totals 14 residues. V lost 5 bases and J 1 base, leaving 11 bases between the germline ends. CDR1 is SGHAT and CDR2 is FQNNGV in the germline V gene. The CDR3 loop is CASSDTGSQETQYF. The CDR3 coding sequence is TGTGCCAGCAGCGACACGGGCTCCCAAGAGACCCAGTACTTC. Based on the CDR3 plus reference TRBV11-2 and TRBJ2-5, the full variable domain is EAGVAQSPRYKIIEKRQSVAFWCNPISGHATLYWYQQILGQGPKLLIQFQNNGVVDDSQLPKDRFSAERLKGVDSTLKIQPAKLEDSAVYLCASSDTGSQETQYFGPGTRLLVL.